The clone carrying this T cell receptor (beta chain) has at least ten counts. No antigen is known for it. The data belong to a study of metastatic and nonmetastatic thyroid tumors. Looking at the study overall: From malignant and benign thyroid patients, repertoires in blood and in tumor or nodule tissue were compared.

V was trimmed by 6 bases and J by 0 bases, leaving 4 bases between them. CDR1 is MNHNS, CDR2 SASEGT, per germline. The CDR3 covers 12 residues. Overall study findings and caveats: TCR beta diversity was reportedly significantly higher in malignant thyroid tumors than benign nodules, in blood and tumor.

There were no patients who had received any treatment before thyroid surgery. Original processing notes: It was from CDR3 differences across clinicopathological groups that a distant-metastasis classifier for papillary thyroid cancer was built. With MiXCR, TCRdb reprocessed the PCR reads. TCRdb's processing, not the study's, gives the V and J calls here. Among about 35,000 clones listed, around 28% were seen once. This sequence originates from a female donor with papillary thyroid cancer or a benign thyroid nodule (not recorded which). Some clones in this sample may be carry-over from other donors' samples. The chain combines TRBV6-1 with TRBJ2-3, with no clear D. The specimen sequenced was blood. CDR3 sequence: CASSRSTDTQYF. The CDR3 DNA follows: TGTGCCAGCAGCCGTAGCACAGATACGCAGTATTTT.